Sequencing of this T cell receptor beta chain was carried out in a study of technical replicates of blood from several donors. The V segment lost 9 bases and the J segment 4 bases; nucleotides outside the gene matches: 12. Germline loops: CDR1 SNHLY, CDR2 FYNNEI. The CDR3 is 15 residues long. Repertoires were generated with immunoSEQ multiplex PCR, while TCRdb's copy carries only in-frame clones and drops some. This repertoire shows 9,500 to 15,000 clones, almost 95% found once; its top ten account for 7.6%. Sequencing was carried out using PBMCs. The chain couples TRBV2 to TRBJ1-2; 9 bases are shared with TRBD1. The sequence came from a human donor in good health. CDR3 in amino acids: CASSSWDRAGYGYTF. In nucleotides, the CDR3 is TGTGCCAGTTCAAGTTGGGACAGGGCCGGCTATGGCTACACCTTC.